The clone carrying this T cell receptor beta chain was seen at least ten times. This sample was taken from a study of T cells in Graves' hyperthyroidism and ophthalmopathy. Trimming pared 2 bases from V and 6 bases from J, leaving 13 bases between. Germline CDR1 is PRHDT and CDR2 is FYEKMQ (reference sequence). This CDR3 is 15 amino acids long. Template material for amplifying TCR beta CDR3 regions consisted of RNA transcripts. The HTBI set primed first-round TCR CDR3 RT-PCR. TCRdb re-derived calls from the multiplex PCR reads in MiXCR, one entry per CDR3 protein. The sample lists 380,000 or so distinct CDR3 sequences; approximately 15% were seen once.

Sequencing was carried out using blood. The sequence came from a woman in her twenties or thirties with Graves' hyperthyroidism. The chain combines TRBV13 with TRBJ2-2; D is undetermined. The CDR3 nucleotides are TGTGCCAGCAGCTTAACCCGGGCCGTGGCCGGGGAGCTGTTTTTT. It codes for CASSLTRAVAGELFF.